Presented here are 5 T cell receptor beta chains from one specimen sequenced in a study of CD8 T cells in ankylosing spondylitis. MiXCR, applied by TCRdb to the 5' RACE reads, yields one record per CDR3 protein. Found here are about 110,000 distinct CDR3 sequences, around 24% of them singletons; the top ten hold 10% to 15%. Sample: synovial fluid, either unsorted or a sorted T cell fraction (not recorded which). All receptors derive from a male donor with ankylosing spondylitis.

This clonotype was counted a few times. The chain joins TRBV18 to TRBJ2-5; D remains unclear. The CDR3 covers 13 residues. Germline V gene sequence: CDR1 KGHSH, CDR2 LQKENI. V was trimmed by 4 bases and J by 2 bases, leaving 8 bases between them. CDR3 DNA sequence: TGTGCCAGCTCACGGGCAGAACAAGAGACCCAGTACTTC. This sequence encodes CASSRAEQETQYF.

This rearrangement joins TRBV7-2 to TRBJ2-1; D unresolved. V was trimmed by 7 bases and J by 4 bases, leaving 17 bases between them. The CDR3 sequence is 15 residues long. The germline V gene encodes CDR1 SGHTA and CDR2 FQGNSA. The CDR3 DNA reads TGTGCCAGCAAAGCATTCGGAGATTGGTACAATGAGCAGTTCTTC. Translating it yields CASKAFGDWYNEQFF.

A few counts support this clonotype. J is TRBJ1-2 and V is TRBV5-1; TRBD1 aligns across 9 bases. Germline loops: CDR1 SGHRS, CDR2 YFSETQ. The CDR3 totals 15 residues. The J segment lost 3 bases and the V segment lost 4 bases, leaving 7 bases of the junction unmatched. The CDR3 loop is CASSRDRVVDYGYTF. CDR3 DNA sequence: TGCGCCAGCAGCCGGGACAGGGTCGTCGACTATGGCTACACCTTC. Variable domain in full (rest from reference TRBV5-1 and TRBJ1-2): KAGVTQTPRYLIKTRGQQVTLSCSPISGHRSVSWYQQTPGQGLQFLFEYFSETQRNKGNFPGRFSGRQFSNSRSEMNVSTLELGDSALYLCASSRDRVVDYGYTFGSGTRLTVV.

This clonotype was seen only a few times. The rearrangement uses TRBV29-1 and TRBJ1-2; the D is unclear. CDR1 is SQVTM, CDR2 ANQGSEA, per germline. Trimming stripped 3 bases from V and 8 bases from J, with 10 bases between. This CDR3 has 11 residues. The CDR3 is CSVDPNSGYTF. For the CDR3, the DNA is TGCAGCGTTGATCCCAACTCGGGCTACACCTTC.

This chain connects TRBV3-1 to TRBJ2-4, with D possibly being TRBD1 (6 bases). The germline V and J ends were trimmed by 3 bases and 7 bases, with 10 bases remaining between them. CDR3 length: 13 residues. Per the germline V gene, CDR1 is LGHDT and CDR2 is YNNKEL (reference sequence). Here the CDR3 reads CASSQRGGNIQYF. The CDR3 DNA sequence: TGTGCCAGCAGCCAGCGAGGGGGTAACATTCAGTACTTC.